These 9 T cell receptor beta chains were sequenced from one sample in a study of cytomegalovirus exposure and HLA in healthy donors. A multiplex PCR was run with 60 Vbeta primers and 13 Jbeta primers. Libraries were prepared by immunoSEQ multiplex PCR; TCRdb keeps only in-frame clonotypes and omits some of them. The sample has around 180,000 clones; less than 75% are singletons. What was sequenced was PBMCs. These receptors originate from a girl aged 10-17 years in good health and CMV-seronegative.

This chain joins TRBV27 and TRBJ2-5, with D perhaps matching TRBD2 (5 bases). CDR3 length: 15 amino acids. Germline lookup yields CDR1 MNHEY and CDR2 SMNVEV (reference sequence). The germline V and J ends were trimmed by 5 bases and 4 bases, with 17 bases remaining between them. The CDR3 protein is CASSLDPLGVETQYF. The DNA for the CDR3 is TGTGCCAGCAGTCTAGACCCCCTCGGGGTAGAGACCCAGTACTTC.

This chain connects TRBV7-7 to TRBJ1-4, with TRBD1 identical over 7 bases. CDR1 and CDR2 (germline): SSHAT, FNYEAQ (reference sequence). The CDR3 is made up of 15 amino acids. Trimming cost V 4 bases and J 5 bases; bases outside gene matches: 7. The CDR3, as DNA: TGTGCCAGCAGCTCCTCGGACAGGCCCAATGAAAAACTGTTTTTT. Translating it yields CASSSSDRPNEKLFF. The whole variable domain, filled in from reference TRBV7-7 and TRBJ1-4, reads GAGVSQSPRYKVTKRGQDVTLRCDPISSHATLYWYQQALGQGPEFLTYFNYEAQPDKSGLPSDRFSAERPEGSISTLTIQRTEQRDSAMYRCASSSSDRPNEKLFFGSGTQLSVL.

This clone was seen a few times. This chain links TRBV20-1 with TRBJ2-3; no clear D. CDR1 is DFQATT, CDR2 SNEGSKA, per germline (reference sequence). There are 11 residues in the CDR3. V lost 0 bases, J lost 5 bases, and 3 bases lay in between. CDR3 nucleotide sequence: TGCAGTGCTAGAGATCGAGATACGCAGTATTTT. Its protein is CSARDRDTQYF.

The chain joins TRBV5-4 to TRBJ1-5; 10 bases are shared with TRBD1. V gave up 4 bases and J gave up 5 bases; unmatched junction bases: 6. CDR1 SGHNT and CDR2 YYREEE come from the germline V gene (reference sequence). There are 15 residues in the CDR3. Here the CDR3 reads CASSLGQGPDQPQHF. The CDR3 DNA reads TGTGCCAGCAGCCTGGGACAGGGGCCCGATCAGCCCCAGCATTTT.

A single count supports this clone. The V gene is TRBV11-2, the J gene TRBJ2-2; TRBD1 might be the D (6 bases). Germline assignment: CDR1 SGHAT and CDR2 FQNNGV. The CDR3 extends over 15 amino acids. Trimming removed 5 bases at V and 4 bases at J, with 14 bases between. The CDR3 spells CASSRSIRGTGELFF. DNA for the CDR3: TGTGCCAGCAGCCGATCTATCAGGGGCACCGGGGAGCTGTTTTTT.

Of note for this clone: The junction and the germline gene differ at one end; a read error may be behind it. V and J are TRBV2 and TRBJ2-3, with D perhaps matching TRBD1 (6 bases). The CDR3 has 15 amino acids. Germline V CDR1 and CDR2: SNHLY, FYNNEI. The CDR3 reads CASREDRLSTDTQYF. The CDR3, as DNA: TGTGCCAGCAGGGAAGACAGGCTAAGCACAGATACGCAGTATTTT.

The chain employs TRBV6-6 and TRBJ2-3; perhaps TRBD1 as D (6 bases). This CDR3 has 14 residues. Germline V gene sequence: CDR1 MNHNY, CDR2 SVGAGI (reference sequence). Trimming took 4 bases from V and 7 from J, leaving 15 bases between them. The CDR3, as DNA: TGTGCCAGCAGTTTCGGACAGCCCATCTATACGCAGTATTTT. Protein product: CASSFGQPIYTQYF.

The V gene is TRBV6-5, the J gene TRBJ1-4, with D possibly being TRBD1 (6 bases). From germline, CDR1 is MNHEY and CDR2 SVGAGI. V gave up 5 bases and J gave up 2 bases, with 6 bases separating them. The CDR3 extends over 13 amino acids. In DNA, the CDR3 is TGTGCCAGCAGTAGGGGGACTAATGAAAAACTGTTTTTT. Its protein is CASSRGTNEKLFF.

The chain links TRBV28 to TRBJ2-7; 12 nucleotides match TRBD2. After removal of 6 bases from V and 4 bases from J, the junction contained 7 bases not matched to a gene. CDR3 size: 15 residues. Germline V gene sequence: CDR1 MDHEN, CDR2 SYDVKM. The CDR3 coding sequence is TGTGCCAGCAGCCTTACTAGCGGGGGGATATACGAGCAGTACTTC. Encoded protein: CASSLTSGGIYEQYF. Full variable domain (outside the CDR3, taken from reference TRBV28 and TRBJ2-7): DVKVTQSSRYLVKRTGEKVFLECVQDMDHENMFWYRQDPGLGLRLIYFSYDVKMKEKGDIPEGYSVSREKKERFSLILESASTNQTSMYLCASSLTSGGIYEQYFGPGTRLTVT.